The next 3 T cell receptor beta chains were all read from a single sample in a study of T cells in Graves' hyperthyroidism and ophthalmopathy. Amplified TCR beta CDR3 regions derived from RNA transcripts. A first-round RT-PCR of the TCR CDR3 used the HTBI primer set. TCRdb re-called the multiplex PCR reads through MiXCR, storing one row per CDR3 protein. This table has about 420,000 distinct CDR3 sequences, 15% to 19% appearing once. Sequenced: blood. The receptors were sampled from a woman in her late teens or twenties with Graves' hyperthyroidism.

At least ten counts were recorded for this clonotype. This CDR3 reads CASSDGTGREETQYF. The CDR3 nucleotides are TGTGCCAGCAGTGACGGGACAGGGCGTGAAGAGACCCAGTACTTC. This sequence joins TRBV2 and TRBJ2-5, with TRBD1 identical over 9 bases. Germline V lookup: CDR1 SNHLY, CDR2 FYNNEI. This CDR3 is 15 amino acids long. The V and J ends lost 3 bases and 3 bases, in that order; junction bases with no gene match: 5.

The CDR3 loop is CASTLGAWETQYF. CDR3 in DNA: TGTGCCAGCACGTTAGGGGCGTGGGAGACCCAGTACTTC. The chain joins TRBV6-5 to TRBJ2-5, with D tentatively TRBD1 (5 bases). The length of the CDR3 is 13 residues. Germline V CDR1 and CDR2: MNHEY, SVGAGI. The V and J ends lost 7 bases and 5 bases respectively, with 14 bases between them.

This clonotype was seen at least ten times. The J gene is TRBJ2-3, the V gene TRBV20-1, with 8 bases that match TRBD2. The CDR3 runs to 15 residues. Germline V gene sequence: CDR1 DFQATT, CDR2 SNEGSKA (reference sequence). V shed 6 bases and J 4 bases; nucleotides not matched to a gene: 12. The chain's CDR3 is CSANSGRKGPDTQYF. The CDR3 bases are TGCAGTGCCAACAGCGGGAGAAAAGGGCCAGATACGCAGTATTTT.